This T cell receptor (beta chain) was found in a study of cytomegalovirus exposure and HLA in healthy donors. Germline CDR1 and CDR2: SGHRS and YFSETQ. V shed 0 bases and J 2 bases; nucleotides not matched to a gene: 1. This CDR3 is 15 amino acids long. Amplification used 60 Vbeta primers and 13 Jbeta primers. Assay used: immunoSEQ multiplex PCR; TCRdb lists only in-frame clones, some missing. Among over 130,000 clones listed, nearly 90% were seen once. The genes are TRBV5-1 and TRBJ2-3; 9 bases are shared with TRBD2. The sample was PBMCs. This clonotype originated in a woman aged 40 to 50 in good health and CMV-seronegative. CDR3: CASSLGLADTDTQYF. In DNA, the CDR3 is TGCGCCAGCAGCTTGGGACTAGCGGACACAGATACGCAGTATTTT.